Presented here are 31 T cell receptor beta chains from one specimen sequenced in a study of neurological immune-mediated disorders. MiXCR was run by TCRdb on the 5' RACE reads, yielding one entry per CDR3 protein. The sample carries fewer than 20,000 distinct CDR3 sequences, around 28% recorded once. The sample was PBMCs. These receptor sequences come from a man between 45 and 60 years old with HTLV-1-associated myelopathy (HAM/TSP).

This clonotype came up a few times. The chain has TRBV12-3 or TRBV12-4 and TRBJ1-2; the D gene is possibly TRBD1 (6 bases). The CDR3 has 12 amino acids. V shed 2 bases and J shed 7 bases, with 8 bases lying between them. The CDR3 DNA reads as TGTGCCAGCAGTTTATACAGGGCTGGCTACACCTTC. Its protein product is CASSLYRAGYTF.

In its sample, this clonotype was seen once. The rearrangement joins TRBV5-6 to TRBJ1-3, with TRBD1 matching over 9 bases. The junction had 2 bases not matched to a gene; V was cut back by 0 bases and J by 1 base. The germline V gene has CDR1 SGHDT and CDR2 YYEEEE. This CDR3 is built from 16 residues. Here the CDR3 DNA reads TGTGCCAGCAGCTTGGTGGGACAGGGATCTGGAAACACCATATATTTT. Translating it yields CASSLVGQGSGNTIYF.

The chain is built from TRBV5-6 and TRBJ2-1; weak D call: TRBD2 (6 bases). Germline V gene sequence: CDR1 SGHDT, CDR2 YYEEEE. Trimming took 0 bases from V and 2 from J, leaving 15 bases between them. CDR3 length equals 17 residues. This CDR3 reads CASSLVTSLGPYNEQFF. In nucleotides, the CDR3 is TGTGCCAGCAGCTTGGTCACTAGCTTAGGCCCCTACAATGAGCAGTTCTTC.

The chain links TRBV7-3 to TRBJ2-1; weak D call: TRBD1 (6 bases). Trimming pared 4 bases from V and 2 bases from J, leaving 12 bases between. Germline V gene data show CDR1 as SGHTA and CDR2 as FQGTGA. The CDR3 loop spans 15 amino acids. CDR3 nucleotide sequence: TGTGCCAGCAGCTCTGGACAGTCTGCCTACAATGAGCAGTTCTTC. It codes for CASSSGQSAYNEQFF.

The J gene is TRBJ2-6, the V gene TRBV5-6, with D unclear. V lost 7 bases, J lost 2 bases, and 4 bases lay in between. The CDR3 has 12 amino acids. Germline lookup yields CDR1 SGHDT and CDR2 YYEEEE. Here the CDR3 DNA reads TGTGCCAGCCGGCCTGGGGCCAACGTCCTGACTTTC. This codes for CASRPGANVLTF.

This clonotype occurred a few times. The chain combines TRBV18 with TRBJ1-5, with D possibly TRBD1 on 5 matching bases. Deletions cut 0 bases from V and 5 bases from J, with 14 bases between. The CDR3 spans 16 residues. Germline V lookup: CDR1 KGHSH, CDR2 LQKENI. In DNA form, the CDR3 reads TGTGCCAGCTCACCACCCGGCAGGGTGGAAGATCAGCCCCAGCATTTT. Its translation is CASSPPGRVEDQPQHF.

The chain joins TRBV7-3 to TRBJ2-1; 9 positions agree with TRBD1. Germline V gene data show CDR1 as SGHTA and CDR2 as FQGTGA. This CDR3 spans 15 amino acids. V was clipped by 1 base and J by 3 bases; unmatched bases: 1. CDR3 amino acids: CASSLRGQGYNEQFF. DNA of the CDR3: TGTGCCAGCAGCTTAAGGGGACAGGGCTACAATGAGCAGTTCTTC. The full variable domain, its missing parts supplied by reference TRBV7-3 and TRBJ2-1, is GAGVSQTPSNKVTEKGKYVELRCDPISGHTALYWYRQSLGQGPEFLIYFQGTGAADDSGLPNDRFFAVRPEGSVSTLKIQRTERGDSAVYLCASSLRGQGYNEQFFGPGTRLTVL.

This clonotype came up a few times. The rearrangement joins TRBV20-1 to TRBJ1-3; the D gene is possibly TRBD1 (5 bases). This CDR3 region has 12 residues. The germline V gene encodes CDR1 DFQATT and CDR2 SNEGSKA (reference sequence). V was trimmed by 7 bases and J by 4 bases, leaving 11 bases between them. The CDR3 DNA sequence: TGCAGTGTTGCCCGGGGGGGAAACACCATATATTTT. Translation: CSVARGGNTIYF.

This clonotype was counted between two and nine times. The J gene is TRBJ1-1, the V gene TRBV20-1; unclear D gene. Trimming cost V 3 bases and J 1 base, with 6 bases left between them. This CDR3 is 12 amino acids long. CDR1 is DFQATT and CDR2 is SNEGSKA in the germline V gene (reference sequence). CDR3 sequence: CSASAENTEAFF. The CDR3 nucleotides are TGCAGTGCTAGTGCAGAGAACACTGAAGCTTTCTTT.

The rearrangement links TRBV7-2 to TRBJ1-5; D is possibly TRBD1 (6 bases). V lost 0 bases and J lost 1, with 10 bases in between. CDR1 and CDR2 from the germline V gene are SGHTA and FQGNSA. The CDR3 consists of 16 residues. CDR3: CASSLAGQISNQPQHF. The CDR3 DNA follows: TGTGCCAGCAGCTTAGCAGGACAGATAAGCAATCAGCCCCAGCATTTT.

By share, this clonotype ranks as medium-sized. This sequence joins TRBV7-8 and TRBJ1-5, with 9 bases matching TRBD1. The V segment lost 9 bases and the J segment 4 bases; nucleotides outside the gene matches: 7. This CDR3 has 14 residues. From germline, CDR1 is SGHVS and CDR2 FQNEAQ. The CDR3 DNA is TGTGCCAGTTCCGGGACAGGGTGGAATCAGCCCCAGCATTTT. This codes for CASSGTGWNQPQHF.

This clonotype occurred a few times. This rearrangement joins TRBV7-8 to TRBJ1-2; possible D gene TRBD1, 6 bases. Trimming took 2 bases from V and 0 from J, leaving 16 bases between them. This CDR3 spans 17 amino acids. Germline assignment: CDR1 SGHVS and CDR2 FQNEAQ. The CDR3 bases are TGTGCCAGCAGCTTAATGACAGGACCTGGTTCTAACTATGGCTACACCTTC. Protein product: CASSLMTGPGSNYGYTF.

This clonotype ranks as large. This chain joins TRBV7-9 and TRBJ2-7; 10 positions match TRBD1. V gave up 7 bases and J gave up 5 bases; unmatched junction bases: 5. The CDR3 length is 13 residues. The germline V gene has CDR1 SEHNR and CDR2 FQNEAQ (reference sequence). Here the CDR3 DNA reads TGTGCCAGCATCGGGGACAGGGGACACGAGCAGTACTTC. Encoded protein: CASIGDRGHEQYF.

This clonotype showed up just a few times. The chain couples TRBV7-3 to TRBJ2-7; the D is unclear. Trimming took off 5 bases at V and 3 bases at J, with 11 bases between the two ends. The CDR3 contains 13 residues. Germline V gene sequence: CDR1 SGHTA, CDR2 FQGTGA. CDR3 DNA sequence: TGTGCCAGCAGCCCCCAGCACGGCTACGAGCAGTACTTC. Translating it yields CASSPQHGYEQYF.

This clonotype occurred a few times. The chain is built from TRBV28 and TRBJ2-5; D gene uncertain. CDR1 is MDHEN and CDR2 is SYDVKM in the germline V gene. The CDR3 totals 14 residues. Trimming took off 3 bases at V and 5 bases at J, with 13 bases between the two ends. The CDR3 DNA reads TGTGCCAGCAGTTTGATTGGCAGCGCGGAGACCCAGTACTTC. It is translated as CASSLIGSAETQYF.

The chain employs TRBV9 and TRBJ2-7, with D maybe TRBD1 (5 bases). Trimming shortened V by 0 bases and J by 2 bases, and 9 bases separated the two germline ends. CDR3 length equals 14 residues. CDR1 SGDLS and CDR2 YYNGEE come from the germline V gene. CDR3 residues: CASSVDQGTYEQYF. CDR3 sequence (DNA): TGTGCCAGCAGCGTAGATCAGGGTACCTACGAGCAGTACTTC.

The sample holds many counts of this clonotype. This chain uses TRBV6-5 with TRBJ2-1; TRBD1 matches at 7 bases. Germline CDR1 and CDR2: MNHEY and SVGAGI. Unmatched junction bases numbered 5, after V lost 7 bases and J lost 2 bases. The CDR3 loop spans 14 amino acids. CDR3 bases: TGTGCCAGCAACCCGGGACAGCCCTACAATGAGCAGTTCTTC. Translation gives CASNPGQPYNEQFF.

The V and J genes are TRBV12-3 or TRBV12-4 and TRBJ1-2, with D tentatively TRBD1 (5 bases). V was cut by 2 bases and J by 4 bases, with 14 bases left in between. CDR3 size: 15 residues. CDR3 DNA sequence: TGTGCCAGCAGTTTATTAGGGGCACGGGGCTATGGCTACACCTTC. It codes for CASSLLGARGYGYTF.

A few counts support this clonotype. The J gene is TRBJ2-2, the V gene TRBV28, with D possibly called TRBD1 or TRBD2 (6 bases each). Germline assignment: CDR1 MDHEN and CDR2 SYDVKM. Trimming took off 1 base at V and 4 bases at J, with 13 bases between the two ends. The CDR3 contains 16 residues. The CDR3 DNA reads as TGTGCCAGCAGTTTATTAGGGGGGCGCGGCACCGGGGAGCTGTTTTTT. Translating it yields CASSLLGGRGTGELFF. Based on the CDR3 plus reference TRBV28 and TRBJ2-2, the full variable domain is DVKVTQSSRYLVKRTGEKVFLECVQDMDHENMFWYRQDPGLGLRLIYFSYDVKMKEKGDIPEGYSVSREKKERFSLILESASTNQTSMYLCASSLLGGRGTGELFFGEGSRLTVL.

The chain employs TRBV5-1 and TRBJ2-5; no firm D call. The V gene's germline CDR1 is SGHRS and CDR2 YFSETQ. V was pared by 1 base and J by 2 bases, with 9 bases between. CDR3 length: 14 residues. In nucleotides, the CDR3 is TGCGCCAGCAGCTTGCAAACAGCACAAGAGACCCAGTACTTC. Its protein product is CASSLQTAQETQYF.

The gene calls are TRBV29-1 and TRBJ2-3, with 8 bases aligning to TRBD2. Trimming took 6 bases from V and 4 from J; bases not matched to a gene: 6. Germline CDR1 and CDR2: SQVTM and ANQGSEA. The CDR3 is 13 residues long. The CDR3 DNA reads as TGCAGCGTGCACGGGGGGGCCGCAGATACGCAGTATTTT. Residues: CSVHGGAADTQYF.

This clonotype was detected a few times. This chain connects TRBV3-1 to TRBJ2-2; D is unclear. Germline-derived CDR1 and CDR2 are LGHDT and YNNKEL (reference sequence). The CDR3 has 12 amino acids. The V end lost 2 bases, the J end lost 6 bases, and 4 bases lay between the germline ends. This chain's CDR3 is CASSQSAGELFF. For the CDR3, the DNA is TGTGCCAGCAGCCAAAGCGCCGGGGAGCTGTTTTTT.

This clonotype appeared a few times. This rearrangement joins TRBV5-1 to TRBJ1-6; D remains unclear. In germline, CDR1 is SGHRS, CDR2 YFSETQ. The CDR3 has 15 residues. The germline V and J ends were trimmed by 5 bases and 9 bases, with 18 bases remaining between them. CDR3 sequence: CASSRGRPEGSPLHF. The CDR3 region has the DNA TGCGCCAGCAGTCGAGGACGGCCGGAGGGTTCACCCCTCCACTTT.

J is TRBJ2-1 and V is TRBV20-1; no definite D call. This CDR3 region has 13 residues. From germline, CDR1 is DFQATT and CDR2 SNEGSKA (reference sequence). V was trimmed by 3 bases and J by 0 bases, leaving 6 bases between them. The CDR3 is CSARKSSYNEQFF. The CDR3 DNA is TGCAGTGCTAGGAAGAGCTCCTACAATGAGCAGTTCTTC.

The chain is built from TRBV7-9 and TRBJ2-4; D possibly corresponds to TRBD1 (6 bases). Per germline, CDR1 SEHNR and CDR2 FQNEAQ (reference sequence). This CDR3 has 15 amino acids. V gave up 5 bases and J gave up 0 bases, with 11 bases separating them. Here the CDR3 reads CASSHRTVAKNIQYF. CDR3 nucleotide sequence: TGTGCCAGCAGCCATAGGACAGTAGCCAAAAACATTCAGTACTTC.

This clonotype was observed a few times. The gene calls are TRBV18 and TRBJ1-2; no clear D. The CDR3 covers 15 residues. The V gene's germline CDR1 is KGHSH and CDR2 LQKENI. V gave up 2 bases and J gave up 2 bases, with 12 bases separating them. CDR3: CASSPEWNGNYGYTF. CDR3 DNA sequence: TGTGCCAGCTCACCAGAATGGAACGGGAACTATGGCTACACCTTC.

The V and J genes are TRBV20-1 and TRBJ2-2; D gene uncertain. Germline CDR1 is DFQATT and CDR2 is SNEGSKA (reference sequence). This CDR3 region has 14 residues. The germline V and J ends were trimmed by 6 bases and 2 bases, with 13 bases remaining between them. CDR3 sequence reads: CSALTDPNTGELFF. DNA of the CDR3: TGCAGTGCCCTTACTGACCCCAACACCGGGGAGCTGTTTTTT.

The chain has TRBV20-1 and TRBJ2-2; D gene ambiguous. V was pared by 1 base and J by 1 base, with 7 bases between. CDR3 length equals 14 residues. Germline V gene sequence: CDR1 DFQATT, CDR2 SNEGSKA (reference sequence). CDR3 protein: CSARVAGNTGELFF. The CDR3 region has the DNA TGCAGTGCTAGAGTTGCAGGGAACACCGGGGAGCTGTTTTTT.

The sample holds many counts of this clonotype. The chain joins TRBV5-6 to TRBJ1-1; no clear D. CDR1 is SGHDT and CDR2 is YYEEEE in the germline V gene. Trimming stripped 4 bases from V and 5 bases from J, with 15 bases between. This CDR3 spans 14 amino acids. The DNA for the CDR3 is TGTGCCAGCAGCCGTACAGCGACTCGAACTGAAGCTTTCTTT. Its translation: CASSRTATRTEAFF. Using reference TRBV5-6 and TRBJ1-1 for the parts outside the CDR3, the full variable domain is DAGVTQSPTHLIKTRGQQVTLRCSPKSGHDTVSWYQQALGQGPQFIFQYYEEEERQRGNFPDRFSGHQFPNYSSELNVNALLLGDSALYLCASSRTATRTEAFFGQGTRLTVV.

The V call is TRBV28, the J call TRBJ1-2, with 7 bases lining up with TRBD1. V lost 3 bases and J lost 0; bases outside the gene matches: 1. This CDR3 is 14 amino acids long. Germline V gene sequence: CDR1 MDHEN, CDR2 SYDVKM. The CDR3 reads CASSFQGANYGYTF. CDR3 sequence (DNA): TGTGCCAGCAGTTTCCAGGGGGCTAACTATGGCTACACCTTC.

The chain employs TRBV29-1 and TRBJ2-5; D assignment may be TRBD1 or TRBD2 (5 bases each). Germline CDR1 SQVTM, CDR2 ANQGSEA. The V gene lost 4 bases and the J gene lost 5 bases, with 17 bases spanning the gap. The CDR3 length is 14 residues. The CDR3 DNA is TGCAGCGTTGGCCCAGGGAGCGTGGGGGAGACCCAGTACTTC. This gives the protein CSVGPGSVGETQYF.